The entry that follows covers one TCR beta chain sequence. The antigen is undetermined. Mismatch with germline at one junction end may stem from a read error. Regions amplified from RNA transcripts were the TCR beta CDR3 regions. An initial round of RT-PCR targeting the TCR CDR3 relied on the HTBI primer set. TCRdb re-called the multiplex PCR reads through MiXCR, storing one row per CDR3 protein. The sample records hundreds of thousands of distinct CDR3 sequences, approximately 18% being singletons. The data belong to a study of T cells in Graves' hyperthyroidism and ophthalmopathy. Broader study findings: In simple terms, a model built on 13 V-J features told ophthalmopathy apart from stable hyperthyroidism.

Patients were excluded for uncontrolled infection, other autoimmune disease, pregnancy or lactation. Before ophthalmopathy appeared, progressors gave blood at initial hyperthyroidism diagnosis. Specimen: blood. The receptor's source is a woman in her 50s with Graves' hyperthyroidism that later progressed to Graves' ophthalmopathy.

The CDR3 here is CASSPYLGTEPGEPFF. The CDR3 DNA is TGTGCCAGCAGCCCTTACCTGGGTACGGAGCCCGGGGAGCCGTTTTTT. The gene calls are TRBV12-3 or TRBV12-4 and TRBJ2-2, with a possible D match to TRBD2 (5 bases). This CDR3 contains 16 residues.